The clone carrying this T cell receptor (beta chain) was recorded only once. What it binds is unknown. This CDR3 region has 14 residues. V lost 1 base to trimming and J lost 4 bases, with 10 bases between them. The germline V gene has CDR1 LGHNT and CDR2 FRNRAP. This sample was taken from a study of graft-versus-host responses after intestinal transplantation. Study in general: Grafts that recipients had were multivisceral, liver-intestinal, or isolated intestinal transplants. Once they had received anti-thymocyte globulin induction, all recipients took tacrolimus and steroids for around 3 years.

Study-level points and caveats: The recipient marrow held GvH clones, and some of them showed up first in ileum or blood. Graft-donor T cell macrochimerism in patients accompanied high graft-versus-host to host-versus-graft clonal ratios in allografts.

Repertoires were generated with immunoSEQ multiplex PCR, while TCRdb's copy carries only in-frame clones and drops some. The sample yields about 120,000 clones, approximately 95% seen once. Sequencing used unstimulated CD4+ T cells sorted from spleen or lymph node cells, obtained before intestinal transplant. The receptor was derived from a human donor who received an intestinal transplant. The V and J genes are TRBV12-5 and TRBJ1-1; no firm D call. CDR3 nucleotide sequence: TGTGCTAGTGGTTTGGGGGAGAGGACCACTGAAGCTTTCTTT. It is translated as CASGLGERTTEAFF.